The clone carrying this T cell receptor (beta chain) was recorded a few times. The antigen is unknown. No cell sorting was done before RNA was extracted from the tissue. The entry originates in a study of tumor and adjacent non-tumor tissue in lung cancer. Study observations and caveats: Tumor tissue had significantly higher TCR diversity than normal lung.

The library came from three nested PCR rounds adapted from ARM-PCR protocols. A single record per CDR3 protein comes from TCRdb applying MiXCR to the multiplex PCR reads. The sample lists approximately 150,000 distinct CDR3 sequences, 66% occurring once. Sequenced sample: lung tumor tissue. This TCR came from a man aged 55 to 70 with small cell lung cancer.

CDR3 sequence: CASSYRAWNSPLHF. The CDR3 nucleotides are TGTGCCAGCAGCTACAGGGCATGGAATTCACCCCTCCACTTT. This rearrangement joins TRBV5-6 to TRBJ1-6; a possible D gene is TRBD1 (6 bases). The germline CDR1 and CDR2 sequences are SGHDT and YYEEEE. This CDR3 is 14 amino acids long. The germline V and J ends were trimmed by 3 bases and 7 bases, with 11 bases remaining between them.